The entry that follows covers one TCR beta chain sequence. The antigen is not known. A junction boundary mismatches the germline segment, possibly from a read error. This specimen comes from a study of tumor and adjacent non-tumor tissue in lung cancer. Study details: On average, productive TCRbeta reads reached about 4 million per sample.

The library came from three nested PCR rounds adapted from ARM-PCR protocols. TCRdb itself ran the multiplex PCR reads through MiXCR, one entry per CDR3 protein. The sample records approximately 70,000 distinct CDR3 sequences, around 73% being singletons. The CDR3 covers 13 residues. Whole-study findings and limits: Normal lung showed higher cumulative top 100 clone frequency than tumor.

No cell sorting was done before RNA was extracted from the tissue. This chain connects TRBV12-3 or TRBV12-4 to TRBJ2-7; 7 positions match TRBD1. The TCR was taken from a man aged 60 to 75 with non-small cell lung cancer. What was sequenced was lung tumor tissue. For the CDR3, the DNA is TGTGCCAGCACCTACAGGGGCTCCGACGAGCAGTACTTC. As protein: CASTYRGSDEQYF.